A single T cell receptor beta chain is shown here with its context. The sample comes from a study of memory CD4+ T cells and cytomegalovirus serostatus. TCRdb's table, derived via immunoSEQ multiplex PCR, lists solely in-frame clones and lacks some. The sample records 40,000 to 55,000 clones, over 60% being singletons. The germline CDR1 and CDR2 sequences are LGHNA and YNFKEQ. The CDR3 spans 14 residues. With 0 bases removed from V and 13 bases from J, the gap between germline ends came to 16 bases. The sort gate was single viable CD3+CD4+CD8-CD45RO+ cells for memory CD4+ T cells. The sample taken for sequencing was memory CD4+ T cells from blood. The J gene is TRBJ2-1, the V gene TRBV4-2, with a weak D call TRBD2 (7 bases). The clonotype originates from an adult in good health and CMV-seronegative. CDR3 coding DNA: TGTGCCAGCAGCCAAGATAATCGGGGGGCCACCCAGTTCTTC. It specifies CASSQDNRGATQFF.